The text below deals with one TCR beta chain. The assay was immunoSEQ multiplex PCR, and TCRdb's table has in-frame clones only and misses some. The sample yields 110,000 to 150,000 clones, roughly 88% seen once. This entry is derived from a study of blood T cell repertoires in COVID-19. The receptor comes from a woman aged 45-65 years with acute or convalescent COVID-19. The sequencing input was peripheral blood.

CDR3 protein: CASSQDPGVDTEAFF. CDR3 bases: TGTGCCAGCAGCCAAGATCCAGGGGTTGACACTGAAGCTTTCTTT. This chain links TRBV3-1 (or the pseudogene TRBV3-2) with TRBJ1-1; a weak D match, TRBD1 (6 bases). Germline CDR1 and CDR2: LGHDT and YNNKEL (reference sequence). The V and J ends lost 0 bases and 3 bases respectively, with 11 bases between them. The CDR3 runs 15 residues.